This TCR beta chain originates from a study of T-cell memory formation after mild COVID-19. Overall study context: In these data, TCR clusters were largely donor specific.

Germline V gene lookup returns CDR1 LNHDA and CDR2 SQIVND (reference sequence). Between the trimmed V and J ends, which lost 6 bases and 5 bases, there was a span of 8 bases. This CDR3 comprises 12 residues. As to this clonotype: Its antigen is not identified.

Points from the study as a whole: The study found contracting CD4+ clones mainly in CM and EM and contracting CD8+ clones in EMRA.

5'RACE with constant-segment primers yielded barcoded, UMI-tagged TCR alpha and TCR beta cDNA libraries. Each CDR3 protein is one row after TCRdb ran MiXCR on the 5' RACE reads. The table has 350,000 to 500,000 distinct CDR3 sequences, around a quarter seen once; the top ten hold 10% to 15%. This receptor was taken from an adult woman who had mild COVID-19 (a few samples of this study predate the infection). Cell type and time point are not known. Source material: PBMCs or a T cell subset sorted from them (not recorded which). The chain uses TRBV19 and TRBJ2-1; D uncertain. The CDR3 DNA reads TGTGCCAGTAGGCAGGCTAACAATGAGCAGTTCTTC. The encoded protein is CASRQANNEQFF.